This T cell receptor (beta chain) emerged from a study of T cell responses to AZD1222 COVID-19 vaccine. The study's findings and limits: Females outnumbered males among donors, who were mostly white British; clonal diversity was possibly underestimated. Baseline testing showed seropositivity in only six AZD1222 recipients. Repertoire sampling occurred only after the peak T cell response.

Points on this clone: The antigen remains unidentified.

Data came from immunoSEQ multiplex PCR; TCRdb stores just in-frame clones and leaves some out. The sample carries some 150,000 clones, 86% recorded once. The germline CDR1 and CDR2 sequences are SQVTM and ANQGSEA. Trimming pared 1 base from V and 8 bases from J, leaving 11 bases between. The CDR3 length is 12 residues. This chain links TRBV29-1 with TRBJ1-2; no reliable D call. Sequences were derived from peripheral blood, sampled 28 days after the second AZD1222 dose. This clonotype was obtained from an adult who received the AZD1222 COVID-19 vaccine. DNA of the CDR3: TGCAGCGTTGAAGTCATGCCGGGGGGCTACACCTTC. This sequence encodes CSVEVMPGGYTF.